Below, 7 T cell receptor beta chains from the same sample are listed, as sequenced in a study of shared clonotypes between healthy human individuals. Only in-frame clones appear in the TCRdb table, and some are missing; sequencing was by immunoSEQ multiplex PCR. The table has millions of clones, just under 95% seen once. Naive CD8 cells comprised CD45RO-negative, CCR7-positively selected cells, excluding terminally differentiated effector memory CD45RA+ cells. Sequencing was performed on naive CD8+ T cells sorted from blood. These receptors all come from a man aged 18 to 29 in good health.

The chain links TRBV11-2 to TRBJ1-1; 7 nucleotides match TRBD1. Per germline, CDR1 SGHAT and CDR2 FQNNGV. V shed 4 bases and J 5 bases; nucleotides not matched to a gene: 7. The CDR3 totals 14 residues. The CDR3 region is CASSSRQGGTEAFF. The CDR3 DNA reads as TGTGCCAGCAGCTCCAGACAGGGAGGGACTGAAGCTTTCTTT.

This chain connects TRBV12-5 to TRBJ1-1; D not resolved. This CDR3 has 14 amino acids. Trimming left V 2 bases short and J 4 bases short, with 11 bases between. Germline assignment: CDR1 LGHNT and CDR2 FRNRAP. The CDR3 spells CASGLYASGTEAFF. As DNA, the CDR3 is TGTGCTAGTGGTTTGTATGCATCGGGCACTGAAGCTTTCTTT. Together with reference TRBV12-5 and TRBJ1-1, the CDR3 gives the full variable domain: DARVTQTPRHKVTEMGQEVTMRCQPILGHNTVFWYRQTMMQGLELLAYFRNRAPLDDSGMPKDRFSAEMPDATLATLKIQPSEPRDSAVYFCASGLYASGTEAFFGQGTRLTVV.

This chain uses TRBV4-1 with TRBJ1-1; weak D call: TRBD1 (5 bases). The germline CDR1 and CDR2 sequences are MGHRA and YSYEKL. With 0 bases removed from V and 4 bases from J, the gap between germline ends came to 12 bases. The CDR3 sequence is 15 residues long. This CDR3 reads CASSQDAGKGTEAFF. The CDR3 DNA sequence: TGCGCCAGCAGCCAAGATGCAGGGAAGGGCACTGAAGCTTTCTTT.

The chain joins TRBV13 to TRBJ1-1; D is uncertain. V was shortened by 5 bases and J by 5 bases, with 15 bases between the two germline ends. CDR1 PRHDT and CDR2 FYEKMQ come from the germline V gene (reference sequence). This CDR3 spans 14 amino acids. The CDR3 region is CASSPLGLGTEAFF. CDR3 DNA: TGTGCCAGCAGCCCACTGGGTCTTGGGACTGAAGCTTTCTTT.

The chain links TRBV27 to TRBJ2-1, with D unresolved. V was pared by 4 bases and J by 8 bases, with 15 bases between. This CDR3 comprises 14 residues. Germline V CDR1 and CDR2: MNHEY, SMNVEV (reference sequence). CDR3: CASSSLNPGHEQFF. In DNA, the CDR3 is TGTGCCAGCAGTTCCTTAAATCCTGGCCATGAGCAGTTCTTC.

This chain's CDR3 is CASSLSGMDTEAFF. CDR3 coding DNA: TGTGCCAGCAGCCTATCCGGGATGGACACTGAAGCTTTCTTT. This rearrangement joins TRBV27 to TRBJ1-1; D call uncertain. This CDR3 contains 14 residues. CDR1 is MNHEY, CDR2 SMNVEV, per germline (reference sequence). V lost 6 bases and J lost 3, with 14 bases in between.

J is TRBJ2-7 and V is TRBV9; D unresolved. The V gene lost 0 bases and the J gene lost 4 bases, with 14 bases spanning the gap. Germline values: CDR1 SGDLS, CDR2 YYNGEE. This CDR3 region has 15 residues. Here the CDR3 reads CASSVGNGLPYEQYF. CDR3 bases: TGTGCCAGCAGCGTAGGAAATGGCCTACCTTACGAGCAGTACTTC.